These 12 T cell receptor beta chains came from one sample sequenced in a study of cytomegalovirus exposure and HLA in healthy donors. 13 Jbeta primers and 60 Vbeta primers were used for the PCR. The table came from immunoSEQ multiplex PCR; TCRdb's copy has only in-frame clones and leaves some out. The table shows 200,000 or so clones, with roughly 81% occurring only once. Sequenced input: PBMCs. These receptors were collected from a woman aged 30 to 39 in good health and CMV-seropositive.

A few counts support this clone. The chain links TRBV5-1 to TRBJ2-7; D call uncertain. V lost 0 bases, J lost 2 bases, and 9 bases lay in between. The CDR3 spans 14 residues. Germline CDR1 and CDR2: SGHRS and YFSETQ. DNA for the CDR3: TGCGCCAGCAGCTTGGACCCTGGGCCCTACGAGCAGTACTTC. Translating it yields CASSLDPGPYEQYF.

CDR3 nucleotides: TGCGCCAGCAGCTTGGGGGGCAGAGCCTCAACTAATGAAAAACTGTTTTTT. Protein sequence: CASSLGGRASTNEKLFF. The chain has TRBV5-1 and TRBJ1-4; possibly TRBD1 for D (5 bases). Germline V gives CDR1 SGHRS, CDR2 YFSETQ. The V end lost 0 bases, the J end lost 0 bases, and 12 bases lay between the germline ends. The CDR3 totals 17 residues.

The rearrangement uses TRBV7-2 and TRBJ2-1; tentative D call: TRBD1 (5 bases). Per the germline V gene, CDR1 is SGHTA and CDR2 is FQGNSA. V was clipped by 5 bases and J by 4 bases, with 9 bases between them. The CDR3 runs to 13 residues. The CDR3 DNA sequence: TGTGCCAGCAGCCTGACAGATTACAATGAGCAGTTCTTC. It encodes CASSLTDYNEQFF. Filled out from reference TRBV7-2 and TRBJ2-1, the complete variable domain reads GAGVSQSPSNKVTEKGKDVELRCDPISGHTALYWYRQSLGQGLEFLIYFQGNSAPDKSGLPSDRFSAERTGGSVSTLTIQRTQQEDSAVYLCASSLTDYNEQFFGPGTRLTVL.

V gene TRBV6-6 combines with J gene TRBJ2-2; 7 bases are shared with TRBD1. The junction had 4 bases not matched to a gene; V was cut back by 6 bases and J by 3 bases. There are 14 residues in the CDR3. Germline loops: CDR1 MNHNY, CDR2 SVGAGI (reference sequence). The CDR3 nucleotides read TGTGCCAGCAGGAACACAGGGGACACCGGGGAGCTGTTTTTT. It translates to CASRNTGDTGELFF.

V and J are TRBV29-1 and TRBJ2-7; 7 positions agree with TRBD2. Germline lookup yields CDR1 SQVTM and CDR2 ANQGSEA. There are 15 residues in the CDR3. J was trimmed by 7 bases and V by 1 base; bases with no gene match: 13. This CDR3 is CSVEADRGSLGEQYF. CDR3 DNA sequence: TGCAGCGTTGAAGCGGATCGCGGGAGTCTTGGGGAGCAGTACTTC.

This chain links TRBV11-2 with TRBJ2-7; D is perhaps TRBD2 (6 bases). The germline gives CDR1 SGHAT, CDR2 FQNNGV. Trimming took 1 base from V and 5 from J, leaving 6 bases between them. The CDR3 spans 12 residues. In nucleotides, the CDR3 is TGTGCCAGCAGCTTAGCGGGAGACGAGCAGTACTTC. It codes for CASSLAGDEQYF.

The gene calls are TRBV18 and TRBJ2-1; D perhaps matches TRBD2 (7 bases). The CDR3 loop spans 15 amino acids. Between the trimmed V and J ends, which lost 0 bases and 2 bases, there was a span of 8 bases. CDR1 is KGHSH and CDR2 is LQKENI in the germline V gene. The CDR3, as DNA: TGTGCCAGCTCACCACCGGGGGGGCCCTACAATGAGCAGTTCTTC. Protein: CASSPPGGPYNEQFF.

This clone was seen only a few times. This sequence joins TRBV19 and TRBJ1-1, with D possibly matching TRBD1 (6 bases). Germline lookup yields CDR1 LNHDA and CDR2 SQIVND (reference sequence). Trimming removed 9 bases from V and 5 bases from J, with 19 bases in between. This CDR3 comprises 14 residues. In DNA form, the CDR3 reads TGTGCCAGCCTCCAGGACAGAAGCACAACTGAAGCTTTCTTT. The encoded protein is CASLQDRSTTEAFF.

In nucleotides, the CDR3 is TGTGCCTGGAGTAGGGCAGGGGCGAACACCGGGGAGCTGTTTTTT. As protein: CAWSRAGANTGELFF. This rearrangement joins TRBV30 to TRBJ2-2; the D gene is possibly TRBD1 (6 bases). The CDR3 spans 15 residues. V was pared by 2 bases and J by 0 bases, with 10 bases between. CDR1 is GTSNPN, CDR2 SVGIG, per germline (reference sequence).

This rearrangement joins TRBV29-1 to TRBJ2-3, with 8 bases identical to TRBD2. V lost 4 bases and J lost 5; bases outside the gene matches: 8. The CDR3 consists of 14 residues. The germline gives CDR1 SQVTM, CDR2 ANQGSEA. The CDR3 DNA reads TGCAGCGTTGGTAAGCGGGAGCTCGTAGATACGCAGTATTTT. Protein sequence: CSVGKRELVDTQYF.

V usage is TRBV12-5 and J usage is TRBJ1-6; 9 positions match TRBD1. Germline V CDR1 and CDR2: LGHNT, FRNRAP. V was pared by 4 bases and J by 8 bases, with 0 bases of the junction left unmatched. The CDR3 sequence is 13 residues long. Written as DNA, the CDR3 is TGTGCTAGTGGTTGGGACAGGGATTCACCCCTCCACTTT. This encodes CASGWDRDSPLHF.

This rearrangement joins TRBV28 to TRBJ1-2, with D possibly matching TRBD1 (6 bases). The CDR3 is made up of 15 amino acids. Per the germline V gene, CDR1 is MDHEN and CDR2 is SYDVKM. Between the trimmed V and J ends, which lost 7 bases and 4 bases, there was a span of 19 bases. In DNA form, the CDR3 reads TGTGCCAGCACCCTTGCTCGAGCAGGGGCCTATGGCTACACCTTC. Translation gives CASTLARAGAYGYTF.